This record covers a single T cell receptor beta chain. All of the isolated RNA was reverse transcribed, so expressed TCRB transcripts were sequenced. Here immunoSEQ multiplex PCR was the method, and the copy in TCRdb shows in-frame clones only, minus some. The sample holds hundreds of thousands of clones; about 17% are singletons and the top ten take 0.02% to 0.025%. Markers CD45RO/CCR7/CD25/CD127/CD95/CD27 served to sort CD4+ naive, central memory, regulatory and stem cell-like memory cells. The data were obtained in a study of beta chain features in type 1 diabetes. With 3 bases clipped from V and 3 bases from J, the junction kept 15 bases outside the gene matches. The CDR3 runs 21 residues. Germline CDR1 and CDR2: SGHVS and FQNEAQ.

The sequence came from a woman aged 18-35 years in good health. The J gene is TRBJ2-2, the V gene TRBV7-8; 14 bases map to TRBD2. The sample was naive CD4+ T cells from blood. CDR3 nucleotides: TGTGCCAGCAGCTTCCGCCTCGGGACTAGCGGGAGTAGTGTGTACACCGGGGAGCTGTTTTTT. Its protein is CASSFRLGTSGSSVYTGELFF.